This TCR beta chain was sequenced in a study of blood T cell repertoires in COVID-19. At the level of the study: Acute and convalescent COVID-19 specimens originated in the United States, Italy and Spain. PBMCs, B-cell-depleted T cells, or T cells were the source of the cDNA or gDNA that made up the material.

The ends were cut back, 0 bases at V and 10 bases at J, with 10 bases in the middle. The germline gives CDR1 SGHAT, CDR2 FQNNGV. The length of the CDR3 is 13 residues. The authors' processing: Nucleated cell counts were estimated from reference gene primer amplification. Using immunoSEQ multiplex PCR, the repertoire was profiled, and TCRdb retains in-frame clones only, with some absent. Clone size and V and J calls were adopted from that table, with D and trimming inferred from the DNA. This sample has roughly 250,000 clones, with about nine tenths found just once. The sample consisted of peripheral blood. This chain links TRBV11-2 with TRBJ2-1; D is undetermined. The receptor comes from a man aged 60-69 years who had recovered from COVID-19. CDR3 sequence: CASSLEKPYEQFF. CDR3 bases: TGTGCCAGCAGCTTAGAAAAGCCCTACGAGCAGTTCTTC.